A selection of T cell receptor beta chains follows, all from one sample in a study of T cells in Graves' hyperthyroidism and ophthalmopathy. TCRdb redid the calling of the multiplex PCR reads with MiXCR, one entry per CDR3 protein. The data show around 500,000 distinct CDR3 sequences, about 16% seen once. Sequenced input: blood. The receptors derive from a young woman with Graves' ophthalmopathy. The CDR3 runs from the conserved cysteine through the conserved F or W. The D gene is left open where the match is weak. A clone size is listed for some rows: how often the clone was seen (once, few, many), or a class if it is expanded.

J gene: TRBJ2-7; D gene: TRBD2; clone size: many; V gene: TRBV13; CDR3 protein: CASSPTGSGSWCEQYF; CDR3 DNA: TGTGCCAGCAGCCCCACAGGTAGCGGGAGTTGGTGCGAGCAGTACTTC
J gene: TRBJ2-2; D gene: TRBD2; clone size: many; V gene: TRBV12-3/TRBV12-4; CDR3 protein: CASSLAGGLTGELFF; CDR3 DNA: TGTGCCAGCAGCCTAGCGGGAGGGCTTACCGGGGAGCTGTTTTTT
J gene: TRBJ1-2; D gene: .; clone size: .; V gene: TRBV20-1; CDR3 protein: CSARALGAGAYGYTF; CDR3 DNA: TGCAGTGCTAGAGCTTTGGGGGCAGGAGCCTATGGCTACACCTTC
J gene: TRBJ2-7; D gene: .; clone size: .; V gene: TRBV15; CDR3 protein: CATSRVGQDYEQYF; CDR3 DNA: TGTGCCACCAGCAGAGTGGGACAAGACTACGAGCAGTACTTC
J gene: TRBJ1-6; D gene: .; clone size: .; V gene: TRBV6-1; CDR3 protein: CASRAGAGNSPLHF; CDR3 DNA: TGTGCCAGCAGAGCAGGGGCTGGCAATTCACCCCTCCACTTT
J gene: TRBJ2-3; D gene: .; clone size: many; V gene: TRBV12-3/TRBV12-4; CDR3 protein: CASSFSGLADTQYF; CDR3 DNA: TGTGCCAGCAGTTTTTCAGGGCTCGCAGATACGCAGTATTTT
J gene: TRBJ2-7; D gene: .; clone size: few; V gene: TRBV20-1; CDR3 protein: CSARSFFGTYEQYF; CDR3 DNA: TGCAGTGCTAGATCTTTCTTCGGAACCTACGAGCAGTACTTC
J gene: TRBJ2-6; D gene: TRBD1; clone size: .; V gene: TRBV4-3; CDR3 protein: CASSEDRGLYRANVLTF; CDR3 DNA: TGCGCCAGCAGCGAGGACAGGGGACTTTATAGGGCCAACGTCCTGACTTTC
J gene: TRBJ1-3; D gene: TRBD1; clone size: many; V gene: TRBV20-1; CDR3 protein: CSARADRGDGNTIYF; CDR3 DNA: TGCAGTGCTAGAGCGGACAGGGGCGATGGAAACACCATATATTTT
J gene: TRBJ2-7; D gene: TRBD2; clone size: .; V gene: TRBV28; CDR3 protein: CASSFQLAGLYEQYF; CDR3 DNA: TGTGCCAGCAGTTTCCAACTAGCGGGACTCTACGAGCAGTACTTC
J gene: TRBJ2-5; D gene: .; clone size: few; V gene: TRBV5-1; CDR3 protein: CASSLRNQETQYF; CDR3 DNA: TGCGCCAGCAGCTTGAGGAACCAAGAGACCCAGTACTTC
J gene: TRBJ1-2; D gene: TRBD1; clone size: .; V gene: TRBV12-3/TRBV12-4; CDR3 protein: CASTRTGEHGYTF; CDR3 DNA: TGTGCCAGCACTCGGACAGGCGAGCATGGCTACACCTTC
J gene: TRBJ2-7; D gene: TRBD2; clone size: few; V gene: TRBV3-1; CDR3 protein: CASSQDLGREDYEQYF; CDR3 DNA: TGTGCCAGCAGCCAAGATCTGGGGCGGGAGGACTACGAGCAGTACTTC
J gene: TRBJ1-5; D gene: TRBD1; clone size: .; V gene: TRBV19; CDR3 protein: CASIRGQGYSNQPQHF; CDR3 DNA: TGTGCCAGTATACGGGGACAGGGATATAGCAATCAGCCCCAGCATTTT
J gene: TRBJ1-3; D gene: TRBD1; clone size: few; V gene: TRBV24-1; CDR3 protein: CAEDRASSGNTIYF; CDR3 DNA: TGTGCCGAGGACAGGGCCTCCTCTGGAAACACCATATATTTT
J gene: TRBJ2-2; D gene: .; clone size: .; V gene: TRBV19; CDR3 protein: CASSMMSTGELFF; CDR3 DNA: TGTGCCAGTAGTATGATGTCCACCGGGGAGCTGTTTTTT
J gene: TRBJ2-7; D gene: .; clone size: many; V gene: TRBV7-2; CDR3 protein: CASSPLTLSYEQYF; CDR3 DNA: TGTGCCAGCAGCCCGTTAACCCTAAGCTACGAGCAGTACTTC
J gene: TRBJ2-3; D gene: .; clone size: few; V gene: TRBV9; CDR3 protein: CASSVGGSGGRDTQYF; CDR3 DNA: TGTGCCAGCAGCGTAGGGGGGAGTGGGGGAAGAGATACGCAGTATTTT
J gene: TRBJ1-1; D gene: TRBD1; clone size: many; V gene: TRBV15; CDR3 protein: CATSHPRTGNNEAFF; CDR3 DNA: TGTGCCACCAGTCATCCTCGGACAGGGAACAATGAAGCTTTCTTT
J gene: TRBJ2-7; D gene: TRBD2; clone size: .; V gene: TRBV20-1; CDR3 protein: CSAWGLGGRAVYEQYF; CDR3 DNA: TGTAGTGCGTGGGGTCTGGGCGGGAGGGCCGTCTACGAGCAGTACTTC
J gene: TRBJ2-7; D gene: .; clone size: many; V gene: TRBV18; CDR3 protein: CASSPSDGGSAVEQYF; CDR3 DNA: TGTGCCAGCTCACCATCGGATGGGGGCTCGGCGGTCGAGCAGTACTTC
J gene: TRBJ2-3; D gene: TRBD1; clone size: .; V gene: TRBV20-1; CDR3 protein: CSARDLRGLGGDTQYF; CDR3 DNA: TGCAGTGCTAGAGATCTGAGGGGGCTAGGGGGAGATACGCAGTATTTT
J gene: TRBJ1-1; D gene: .; clone size: .; V gene: TRBV29-1; CDR3 protein: CSVDLTEAFF; CDR3 DNA: TGCAGCGTTGATCTCACTGAAGCTTTCTTT
J gene: TRBJ2-1; D gene: TRBD2; clone size: few; V gene: TRBV20-1; CDR3 protein: CSASFPPGTSVKLSYNEQFF; CDR3 DNA: TGCAGTGCTAGCTTCCCCCCCGGGACTAGCGTAAAGCTTTCCTACAATGAGCAGTTCTTC
J gene: TRBJ2-7; D gene: TRBD2; clone size: .; V gene: TRBV28; CDR3 protein: CASIKSGGYEQYF; CDR3 DNA: TGTGCCAGCATAAAGAGCGGGGGCTACGAGCAGTACTTC
J gene: TRBJ1-5; D gene: .; clone size: few; V gene: TRBV19; CDR3 protein: CASSRADRGNQPQHF; CDR3 DNA: TGTGCCAGTAGTAGAGCGGACCGGGGCAATCAGCCCCAGCATTTT
J gene: TRBJ2-4; D gene: .; clone size: many; V gene: TRBV28; CDR3 protein: CASSFQGQGRTKNIQYF; CDR3 DNA: TGTGCCAGCAGTTTCCAGGGGCAGGGAAGGACCAAAAACATTCAGTACTTC
J gene: TRBJ2-1; D gene: .; clone size: .; V gene: TRBV6-4; CDR3 protein: CASFWYMEFF; CDR3 DNA: TGTGCCAGCTTCTGGTATATGGAGTTCTTC
J gene: TRBJ2-7; D gene: .; clone size: .; V gene: TRBV12-3/TRBV12-4; CDR3 protein: CASSTGAGQYF; CDR3 DNA: TGTGCCAGTTCGACAGGTGCTGGGCAGTACTTC
J gene: TRBJ2-1; D gene: TRBD2; clone size: few; V gene: TRBV3-1; CDR3 protein: CASSQGIAGENYNEQFF; CDR3 DNA: TGTGCCAGCAGCCAGGGTATAGCGGGGGAGAACTACAATGAGCAGTTCTTC
J gene: TRBJ2-7; D gene: .; clone size: many; V gene: TRBV28; CDR3 protein: CASSFEGFAYEQYF; CDR3 DNA: TGTGCCAGCAGTTTCGAAGGGTTTGCCTACGAGCAGTACTTC
J gene: TRBJ1-2; D gene: TRBD1; clone size: .; V gene: TRBV11-2; CDR3 protein: CASSPPGQALGGHTF; CDR3 DNA: TGTGCCAGCAGCCCGCCGGGACAGGCCCTCGGGGGCCACACCTTC
J gene: TRBJ1-2; D gene: .; clone size: many; V gene: TRBV2; CDR3 protein: CASSVSENYGYTF; CDR3 DNA: TGTGCCAGCAGTGTTTCCGAGAACTATGGCTACACCTTC
J gene: TRBJ2-4; D gene: .; clone size: .; V gene: TRBV4-3; CDR3 protein: CASSQDQIGIGAKNIQYF; CDR3 DNA: TGCGCCAGCAGCCAAGATCAAATAGGGATCGGAGCCAAAAACATTCAGTACTTC
J gene: TRBJ1-3; D gene: TRBD1; clone size: .; V gene: TRBV7-9; CDR3 protein: CASSSPGQGSGNTIYF; CDR3 DNA: TGTGCCAGCAGCTCGCCGGGACAGGGGTCTGGAAACACCATATATTTT
J gene: TRBJ2-2; D gene: .; clone size: few; V gene: TRBV3-1; CDR3 protein: CAGSRGGVQGRLFF; CDR3 DNA: TGTGCCGGCAGCCGTGGCGGTGTCCAGGGAAGGCTGTTTTTT
J gene: TRBJ1-6; D gene: TRBD1; clone size: many; V gene: TRBV12-3/TRBV12-4; CDR3 protein: CASRGEQGYNSPLHF; CDR3 DNA: TGTGCCAGCAGGGGGGAACAGGGGTATAATTCACCCCTCCACTTT
J gene: TRBJ2-5; D gene: .; clone size: many; V gene: TRBV30; CDR3 protein: CAWTGTQTQYF; CDR3 DNA: TGTGCCTGGACGGGGACGCAGACCCAGTACTTC
J gene: TRBJ2-1; D gene: .; clone size: many; V gene: TRBV11-3; CDR3 protein: CASSLGSGLLVNEQFF; CDR3 DNA: TGTGCCAGCAGCTTAGGGTCAGGGTTGTTAGTCAATGAGCAGTTCTTC
J gene: TRBJ2-3; D gene: TRBD2; clone size: many; V gene: TRBV7-3; CDR3 protein: CASSSSGLAGLDTQYF; CDR3 DNA: TGTGCCAGCAGCTCATCTGGACTAGCGGGATTGGATACGCAGTATTTT
J gene: TRBJ2-1; D gene: .; clone size: .; V gene: TRBV7-9; CDR3 protein: CASSLISPSTSSYNEQFF; CDR3 DNA: TGTGCCAGCAGCCTTATCTCCCCTTCTACGAGCTCCTACAATGAGCAGTTCTTC
J gene: TRBJ2-3; D gene: .; clone size: .; V gene: TRBV27; CDR3 protein: CASSYVSGTQYF; CDR3 DNA: TGTGCCAGCAGTTACGTCTCGGGTACGCAGTATTTT
J gene: TRBJ2-3; D gene: TRBD2; clone size: few; V gene: TRBV28; CDR3 protein: CASSLLPLAGVRTDTQYF; CDR3 DNA: TGTGCCAGCAGTTTATTGCCACTAGCGGGAGTTCGAACAGATACGCAGTATTTT
J gene: TRBJ2-1; D gene: .; clone size: .; V gene: TRBV11-2; CDR3 protein: CASSLDLSPYNEQFF; CDR3 DNA: TGTGCCAGCAGCTTAGATCTGTCCCCATACAATGAGCAGTTCTTC
J gene: TRBJ2-2; D gene: TRBD1; clone size: few; V gene: TRBV10-1; CDR3 protein: CASSEAGTAINTGELFF; CDR3 DNA: TGCGCCAGCAGTGAGGCAGGGACAGCTATTAACACCGGGGAGCTGTTTTTT
J gene: TRBJ2-2; D gene: .; clone size: many; V gene: TRBV30; CDR3 protein: CAWSMMIADTGELFF; CDR3 DNA: TGTGCCTGGAGTATGATGATAGCGGACACCGGGGAGCTGTTTTTT
J gene: TRBJ2-7; D gene: .; clone size: many; V gene: TRBV6-1; CDR3 protein: CASRNRVSDEQYF; CDR3 DNA: TGTGCCAGCAGAAACAGGGTTAGTGACGAGCAGTACTTC
J gene: TRBJ2-1; D gene: TRBD1; clone size: many; V gene: TRBV20-1; CDR3 protein: CSARGDREGYNEQFF; CDR3 DNA: TGCAGTGCTAGAGGGGACAGGGAGGGCTACAATGAGCAGTTCTTC
J gene: TRBJ2-1; D gene: .; clone size: few; V gene: TRBV14; CDR3 protein: CASSWGMPSSYNEQFF; CDR3 DNA: TGTGCCAGCAGCTGGGGAATGCCGAGCTCCTACAATGAGCAGTTCTTC
J gene: TRBJ2-7; D gene: .; clone size: .; V gene: TRBV13; CDR3 protein: CASSPSDSRYEQYF; CDR3 DNA: TGTGCCAGCAGCCCGTCGGACAGCCGCTACGAGCAGTACTTC
J gene: TRBJ1-2; D gene: .; clone size: few; V gene: TRBV14; CDR3 protein: CASSQEVAAGYTF; CDR3 DNA: TGTGCCAGCAGCCAAGAGGTGGCAGCTGGCTACACCTTC
J gene: TRBJ2-3; D gene: TRBD2; clone size: many; V gene: TRBV3-1; CDR3 protein: CASSQGAGAADTQYF; CDR3 DNA: TGTGCCAGCAGCCAAGGGGCGGGAGCCGCAGATACGCAGTATTTT
J gene: TRBJ2-7; D gene: TRBD2; clone size: .; V gene: TRBV7-2; CDR3 protein: CASSPPGLAGDYEQYF; CDR3 DNA: TGTGCCAGCAGCCCCCCGGGACTAGCGGGAGATTACGAGCAGTACTTC